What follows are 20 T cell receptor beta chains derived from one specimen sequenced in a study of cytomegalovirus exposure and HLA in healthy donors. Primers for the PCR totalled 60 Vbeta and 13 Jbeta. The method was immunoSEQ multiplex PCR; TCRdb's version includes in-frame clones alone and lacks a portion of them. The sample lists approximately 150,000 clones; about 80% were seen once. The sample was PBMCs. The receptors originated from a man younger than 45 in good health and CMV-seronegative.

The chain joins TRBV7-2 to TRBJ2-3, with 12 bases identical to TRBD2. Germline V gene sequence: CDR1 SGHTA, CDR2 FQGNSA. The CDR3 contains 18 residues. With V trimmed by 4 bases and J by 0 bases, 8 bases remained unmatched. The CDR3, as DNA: TGTGCCAGCAGCTCAACTAGCGGGAGGTTAACTAGCACAGATACGCAGTATTTT. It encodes CASSSTSGRLTSTDTQYF.

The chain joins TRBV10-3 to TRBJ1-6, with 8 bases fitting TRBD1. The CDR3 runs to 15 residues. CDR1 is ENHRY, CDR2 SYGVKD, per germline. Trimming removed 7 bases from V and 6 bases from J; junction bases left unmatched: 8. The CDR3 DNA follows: TGTGCCATCAAGGGGCAGGGGGCTCCTAATTCACCCCTCCACTTT. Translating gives CAIKGQGAPNSPLHF.

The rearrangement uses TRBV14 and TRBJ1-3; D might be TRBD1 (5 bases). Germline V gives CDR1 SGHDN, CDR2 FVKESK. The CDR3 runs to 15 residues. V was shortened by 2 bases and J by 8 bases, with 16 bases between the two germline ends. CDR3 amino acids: CASSQQGLGGDTIYF. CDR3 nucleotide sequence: TGTGCCAGCAGCCAACAGGGTCTCGGCGGGGACACCATATATTTT.

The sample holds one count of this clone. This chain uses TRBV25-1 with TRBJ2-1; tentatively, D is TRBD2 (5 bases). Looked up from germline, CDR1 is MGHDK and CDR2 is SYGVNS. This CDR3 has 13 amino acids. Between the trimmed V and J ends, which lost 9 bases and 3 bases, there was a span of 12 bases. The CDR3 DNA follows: TGTGCCAGTGAGCGGACCGACTACAATGAGCAGTTCTTC. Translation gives CASERTDYNEQFF. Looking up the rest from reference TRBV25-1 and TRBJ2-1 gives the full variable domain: EADIYQTPRYLVIGTGKKITLECSQTMGHDKMYWYQQDPGMELHLIHYSYGVNSTEKGDLSSESTVSRIRTEHFPLTLESARPSHTSQYLCASERTDYNEQFFGPGTRLTVL.

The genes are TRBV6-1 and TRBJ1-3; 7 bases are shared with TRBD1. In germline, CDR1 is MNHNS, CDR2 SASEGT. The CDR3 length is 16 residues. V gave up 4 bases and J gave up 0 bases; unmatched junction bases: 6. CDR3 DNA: TGTGCCAGCAGTGTCTTAGGGGACAGCTCTGGAAACACCATATATTTT. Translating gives CASSVLGDSSGNTIYF.

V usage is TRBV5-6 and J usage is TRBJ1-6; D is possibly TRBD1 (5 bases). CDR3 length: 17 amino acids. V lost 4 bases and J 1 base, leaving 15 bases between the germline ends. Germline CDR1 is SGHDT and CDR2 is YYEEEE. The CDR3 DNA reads TGTGCCAGCAGCGGCAGCAGGGATCGGTCCTATAATTCACCCCTCCACTTT. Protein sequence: CASSGSRDRSYNSPLHF.

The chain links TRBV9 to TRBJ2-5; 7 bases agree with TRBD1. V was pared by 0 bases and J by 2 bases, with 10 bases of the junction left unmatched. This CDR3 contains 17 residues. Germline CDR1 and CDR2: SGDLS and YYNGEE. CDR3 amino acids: CASSVGDRGGRQETQYF. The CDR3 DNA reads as TGTGCCAGCAGCGTAGGGGACAGAGGGGGAAGGCAAGAGACCCAGTACTTC. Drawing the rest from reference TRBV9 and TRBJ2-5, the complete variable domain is DSGVTQTPKHLITATGQRVTLRCSPRSGDLSVYWYQQSLDQGLQFLIQYYNGEERAKGNILERFSAQQFPDLHSELNLSSLELGDSALYFCASSVGDRGGRQETQYFGPGTRLLVL.

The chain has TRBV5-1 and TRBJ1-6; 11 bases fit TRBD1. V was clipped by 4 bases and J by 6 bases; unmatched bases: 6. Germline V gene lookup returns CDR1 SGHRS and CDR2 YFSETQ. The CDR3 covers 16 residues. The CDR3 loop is CASSRKDRGPNSPLHF. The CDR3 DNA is TGCGCCAGCAGCCGGAAGGACAGGGGGCCTAATTCACCCCTCCACTTT.

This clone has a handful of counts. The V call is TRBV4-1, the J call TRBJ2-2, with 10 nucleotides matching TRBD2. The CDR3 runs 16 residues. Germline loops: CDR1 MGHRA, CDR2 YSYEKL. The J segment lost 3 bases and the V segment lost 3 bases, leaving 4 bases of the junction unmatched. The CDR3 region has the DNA TGCGCCAGCAGCCAGCTAGCGGGGGCGTACACCGGGGAGCTGTTTTTT. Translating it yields CASSQLAGAYTGELFF.

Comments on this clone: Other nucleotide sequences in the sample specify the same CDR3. CDR3 sequence reads: CAISPRDSPLHF. DNA of the CDR3: TGTGCCATCAGTCCACGGGATTCACCCCTCCACTTT. This chain joins TRBV10-3 and TRBJ1-6; no firm D call. V shed 5 bases and J shed 8 bases, with 7 bases lying between them. CDR3 length equals 12 residues. Germline CDR1 reads ENHRY; CDR2 reads SYGVKD.

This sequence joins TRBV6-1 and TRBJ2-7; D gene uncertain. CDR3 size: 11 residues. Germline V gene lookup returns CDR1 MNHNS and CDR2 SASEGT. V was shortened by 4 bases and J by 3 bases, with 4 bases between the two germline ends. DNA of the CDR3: TGTGCCAGCAGTGTCCTCTACGAGCAGTACTTC. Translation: CASSVLYEQYF.

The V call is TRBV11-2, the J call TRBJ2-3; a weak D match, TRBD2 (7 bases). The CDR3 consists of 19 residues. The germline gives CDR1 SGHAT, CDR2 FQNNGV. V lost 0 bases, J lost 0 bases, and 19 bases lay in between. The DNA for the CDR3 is TGTGCCAGCAGCTTAGAACATGCGGGGGCCAGTGCTAGCACAGATACGCAGTATTTT. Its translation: CASSLEHAGASASTDTQYF.

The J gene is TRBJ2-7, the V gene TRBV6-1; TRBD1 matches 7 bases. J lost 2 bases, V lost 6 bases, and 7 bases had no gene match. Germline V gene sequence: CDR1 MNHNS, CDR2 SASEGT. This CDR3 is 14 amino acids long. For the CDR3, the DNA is TGTGCCAGCAGGACCGGGACAGCAACCTACGAGCAGTACTTC. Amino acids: CASRTGTATYEQYF.

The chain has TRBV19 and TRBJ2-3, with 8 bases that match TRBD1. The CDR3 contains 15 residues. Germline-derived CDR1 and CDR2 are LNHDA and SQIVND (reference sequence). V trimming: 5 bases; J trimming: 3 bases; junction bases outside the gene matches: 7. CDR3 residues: CASSPTGGGTDTQYF. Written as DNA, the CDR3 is TGTGCCAGTAGTCCAACAGGGGGAGGTACAGATACGCAGTATTTT.

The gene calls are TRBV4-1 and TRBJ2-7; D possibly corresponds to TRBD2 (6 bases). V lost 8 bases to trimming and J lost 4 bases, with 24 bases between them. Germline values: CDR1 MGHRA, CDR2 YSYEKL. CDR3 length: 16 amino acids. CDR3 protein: CASPAKWWLACYEQYF. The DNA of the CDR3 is TGCGCCAGCCCAGCCAAGTGGTGGCTAGCGTGTTACGAGCAGTACTTC.

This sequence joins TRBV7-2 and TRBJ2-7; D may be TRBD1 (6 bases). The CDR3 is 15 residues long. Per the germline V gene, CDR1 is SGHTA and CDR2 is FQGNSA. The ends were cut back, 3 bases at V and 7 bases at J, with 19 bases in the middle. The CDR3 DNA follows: TGTGCCAGCAGCTTCACAGGGAACCCTGGGGGAGAGCAGTACTTC. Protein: CASSFTGNPGGEQYF.

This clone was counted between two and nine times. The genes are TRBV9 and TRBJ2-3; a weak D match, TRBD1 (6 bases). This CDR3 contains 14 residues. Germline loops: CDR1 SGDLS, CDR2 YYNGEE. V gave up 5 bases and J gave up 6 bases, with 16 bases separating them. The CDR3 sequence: CASRQGVRGDTQYF. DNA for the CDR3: TGTGCCAGCAGGCAAGGTGTGAGGGGGGATACGCAGTATTTT.

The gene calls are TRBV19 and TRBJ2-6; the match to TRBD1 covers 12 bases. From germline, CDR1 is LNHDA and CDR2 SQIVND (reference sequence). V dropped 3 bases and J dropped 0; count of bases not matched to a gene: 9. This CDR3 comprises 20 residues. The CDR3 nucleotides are TGTGCCAGTAGTATTCGGGGACAGGGGGCGCGATCCTCTGGGGCCAACGTCCTGACTTTC. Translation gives CASSIRGQGARSSGANVLTF.

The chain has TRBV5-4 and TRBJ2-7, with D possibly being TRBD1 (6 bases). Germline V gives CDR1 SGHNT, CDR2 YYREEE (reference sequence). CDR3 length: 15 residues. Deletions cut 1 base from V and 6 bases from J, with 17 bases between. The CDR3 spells CASSLPGTRGGEQYF. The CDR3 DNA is TGTGCCAGCAGCTTGCCCGGGACCCGAGGGGGCGAGCAGTACTTC.

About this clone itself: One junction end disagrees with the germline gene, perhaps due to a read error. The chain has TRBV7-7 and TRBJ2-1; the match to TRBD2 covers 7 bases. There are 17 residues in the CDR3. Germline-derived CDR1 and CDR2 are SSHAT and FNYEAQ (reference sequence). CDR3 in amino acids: CASSRGLWREIRDEQFF. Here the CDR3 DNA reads TGTGCTAGCAGCCGCGGTTTGTGGCGGGAGATTCGCGATGAGCAGTTCTTC.